The subject of this entry is one T cell receptor (beta chain). Germline V gene data show CDR1 as LNHNV and CDR2 as YYDKDF (reference sequence). The CDR3 contains 18 residues. V shed 5 bases and J 3 bases; nucleotides not matched to a gene: 16. This record belongs to a study of blood T cell repertoires in COVID-19. Sequencing was performed with immunoSEQ multiplex PCR; in TCRdb, only in-frame clones are kept and a portion is missing. There are 100,000 or so clones in the sample; around four fifths occur only once, and 4.5% lies in the top ten. The TCR originated in a human donor in a cohort sampled during active COVID-19. Sequencing used peripheral blood. V is TRBV15 and J is TRBJ2-4; 7 nucleotides agree with TRBD1. The CDR3 here is CATSASFRGGYGKNIQYF. The CDR3 bases are TGTGCCACCAGCGCATCTTTCCGAGGGGGCTATGGCAAAAACATTCAGTACTTC. The full variable domain, in which reference TRBV15 and TRBJ2-4 provide the parts outside the CDR3, is DAMVIQNPRYQVTQFGKPVTLSCSQTLNHNVMYWYQQKSSQAPKLLFHYYDKDFNNEADTPDNFQSRRPNTSFCFLDIRSPGLGDTAMYLCATSASFRGGYGKNIQYFGAGTRLSVL.